This note documents a single T cell receptor (beta chain) sequence. Its antigen is undetermined. Profiled with immunoSEQ multiplex PCR; TCRdb holds only in-frame clones, not every one. The sample consists of 70,000 to 95,000 clones, approximately 92% of them appearing once. This entry belongs to a study of graft-versus-host responses after intestinal transplantation. Study-level information: Every one of the recipients received anti-thymocyte globulin induction and afterwards took tacrolimus and steroids for roughly three years.

Overall study results and limits: GvH clones surfaced in recipient marrow, some emerging earlier in ileum or blood.

Germline V gene lookup returns CDR1 SGHVS and CDR2 FNYEAQ. The CDR3 length is 14 residues. This sequence joins TRBV7-6 and TRBJ2-5, with D perhaps TRBD2 (5 bases). The DNA end is more similar to TRBJ2-7, so the J call may be wrong. Source: unstimulated CD8+ T cells sorted from spleen or lymph node cells, taken before transplant. The clonotype comes from a human donor who was the organ donor for an intestinal transplant. In DNA form, the CDR3 reads TGTGCCAGCAGCTTAGAACGCGGCGGGTACGAGCAGTACTTC. Residues: CASSLERGGYEQYF.